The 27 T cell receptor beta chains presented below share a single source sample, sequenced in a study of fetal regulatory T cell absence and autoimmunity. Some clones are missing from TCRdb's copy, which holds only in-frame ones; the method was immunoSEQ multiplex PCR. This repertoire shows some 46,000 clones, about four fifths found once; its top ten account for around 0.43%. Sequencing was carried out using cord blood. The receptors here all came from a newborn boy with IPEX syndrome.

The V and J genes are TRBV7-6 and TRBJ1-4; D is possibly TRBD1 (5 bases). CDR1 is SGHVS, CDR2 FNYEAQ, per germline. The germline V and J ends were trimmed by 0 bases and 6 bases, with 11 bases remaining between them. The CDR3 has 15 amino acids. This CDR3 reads CASSLARGTDEKLFF. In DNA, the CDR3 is TGTGCCAGCAGCTTAGCGCGGGGGACGGATGAAAAACTGTTTTTT.

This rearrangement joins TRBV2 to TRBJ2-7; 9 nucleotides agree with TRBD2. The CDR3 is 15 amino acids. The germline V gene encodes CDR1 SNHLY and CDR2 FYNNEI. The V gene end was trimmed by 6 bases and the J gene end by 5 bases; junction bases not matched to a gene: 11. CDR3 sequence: CASREASGVGHEQYF. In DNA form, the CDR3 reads TGTGCCAGCAGAGAGGCTAGCGGGGTGGGCCACGAGCAGTACTTC.

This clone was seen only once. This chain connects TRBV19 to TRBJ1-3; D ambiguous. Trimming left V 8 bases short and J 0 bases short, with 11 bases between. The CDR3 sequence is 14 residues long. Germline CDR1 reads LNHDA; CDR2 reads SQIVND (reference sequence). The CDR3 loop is CASRHRDSGNTIYF. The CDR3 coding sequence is TGTGCCAGTCGTCACCGGGACTCTGGAAACACCATATATTTT.

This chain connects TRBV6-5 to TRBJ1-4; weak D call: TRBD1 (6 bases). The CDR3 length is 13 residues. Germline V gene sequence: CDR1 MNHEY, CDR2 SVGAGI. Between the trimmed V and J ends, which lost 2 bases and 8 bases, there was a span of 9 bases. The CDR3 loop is CASSYGTREKLFF. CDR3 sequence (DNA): TGTGCCAGCAGTTACGGGACACGGGAAAAACTGTTTTTT.

The CDR3 DNA reads TGTGCCAGCAGCTCAGGGTTAGGGGCCAACGTCCTGACTTTC. It translates to CASSSGLGANVLTF. The gene calls are TRBV11-3 and TRBJ2-6; TRBD1 is a possible D gene (5 bases). Germline loops: CDR1 SGHNT, CDR2 YENEEA. Trimming took off 4 bases at V and 4 bases at J, with 8 bases between the two ends. The length of the CDR3 is 14 residues.

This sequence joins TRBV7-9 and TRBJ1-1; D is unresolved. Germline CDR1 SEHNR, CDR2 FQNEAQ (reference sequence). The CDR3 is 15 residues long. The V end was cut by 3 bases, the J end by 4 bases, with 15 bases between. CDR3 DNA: TGTGCCAGCAGCTTCCCTCGGGGTCGAGGCACTGAAGCTTTCTTT. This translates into CASSFPRGRGTEAFF.

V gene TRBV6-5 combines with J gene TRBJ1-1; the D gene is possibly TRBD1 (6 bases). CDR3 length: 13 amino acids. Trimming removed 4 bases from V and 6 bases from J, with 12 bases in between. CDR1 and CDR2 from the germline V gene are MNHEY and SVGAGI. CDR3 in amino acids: CASSSSGAAEAFF. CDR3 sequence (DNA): TGTGCCAGCAGTTCCTCGGGGGCGGCTGAAGCTTTCTTT.

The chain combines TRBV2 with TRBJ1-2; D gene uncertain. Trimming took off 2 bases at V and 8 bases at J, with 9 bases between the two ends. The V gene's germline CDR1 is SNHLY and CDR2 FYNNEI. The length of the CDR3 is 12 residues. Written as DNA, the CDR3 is TGTGCCAGCAGTGAATACAGAACCGGCTACACCTTC. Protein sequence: CASSEYRTGYTF.

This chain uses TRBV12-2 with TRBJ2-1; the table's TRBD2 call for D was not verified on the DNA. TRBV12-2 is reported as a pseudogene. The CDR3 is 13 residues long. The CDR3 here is CASPGGSYNEQFF. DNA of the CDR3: TGTGCAAGTCCCGGGGGATCCTACAATGAGCAGTTCTTC.

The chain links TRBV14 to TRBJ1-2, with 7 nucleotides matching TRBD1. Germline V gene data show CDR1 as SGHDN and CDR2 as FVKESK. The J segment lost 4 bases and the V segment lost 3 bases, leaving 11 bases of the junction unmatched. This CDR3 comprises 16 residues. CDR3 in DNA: TGTGCCAGCAGCCAGACGGGGGGGACAGCGGTCTATGGCTACACCTTC. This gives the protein CASSQTGGTAVYGYTF.

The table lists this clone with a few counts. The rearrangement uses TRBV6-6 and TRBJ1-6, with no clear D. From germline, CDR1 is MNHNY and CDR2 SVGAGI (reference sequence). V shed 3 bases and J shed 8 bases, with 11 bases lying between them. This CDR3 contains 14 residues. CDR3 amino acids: CASSYSGSDSPLHF. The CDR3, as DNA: TGTGCCAGCAGTTATTCGGGGTCCGATTCACCCCTCCACTTT.

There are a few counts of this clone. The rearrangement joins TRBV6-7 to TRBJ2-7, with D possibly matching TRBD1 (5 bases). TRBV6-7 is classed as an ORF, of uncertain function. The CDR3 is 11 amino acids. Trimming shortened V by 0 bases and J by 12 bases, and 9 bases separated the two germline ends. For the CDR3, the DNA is TGTGCCAGCAGTTACTCCACAGGTCGGTACTTC. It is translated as CASSYSTGRYF.

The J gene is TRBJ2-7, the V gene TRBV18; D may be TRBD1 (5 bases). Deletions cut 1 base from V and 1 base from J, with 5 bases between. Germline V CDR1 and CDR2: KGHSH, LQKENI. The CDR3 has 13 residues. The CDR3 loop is CASSPQGSYEQYF. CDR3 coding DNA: TGTGCCAGCTCACCACAGGGGTCCTACGAGCAGTACTTC. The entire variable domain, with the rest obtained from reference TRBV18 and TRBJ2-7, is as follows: NAGVMQNPRHLVRRRGQEARLRCSPMKGHSHVYWYRQLPEEGLKFMVYLQKENIIDESGMPKERFSAEFPKEGPSILRIQQVVRGDSAAYFCASSPQGSYEQYFGPGTRLTVT.

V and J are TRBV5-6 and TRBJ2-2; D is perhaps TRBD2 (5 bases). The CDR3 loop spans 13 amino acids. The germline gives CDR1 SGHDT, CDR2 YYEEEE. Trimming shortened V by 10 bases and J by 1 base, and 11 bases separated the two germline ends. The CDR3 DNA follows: TGTGCCGGGCACGGGAAGAACACCGGGGAGCTGTTTTTT. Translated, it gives CAGHGKNTGELFF.

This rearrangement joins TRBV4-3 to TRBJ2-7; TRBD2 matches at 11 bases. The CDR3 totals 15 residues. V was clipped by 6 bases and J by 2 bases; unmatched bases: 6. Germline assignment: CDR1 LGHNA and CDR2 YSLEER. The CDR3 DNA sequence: TGCGCCAGCAGTCTTTATAGCGGGGGGGCCTACGAGCAGTACTTC. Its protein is CASSLYSGGAYEQYF.

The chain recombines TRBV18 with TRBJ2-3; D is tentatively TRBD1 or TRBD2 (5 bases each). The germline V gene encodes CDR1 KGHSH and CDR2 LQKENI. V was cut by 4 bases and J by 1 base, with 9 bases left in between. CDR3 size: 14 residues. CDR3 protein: CASSRRDGTDTQYF. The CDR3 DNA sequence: TGTGCCAGCTCACGTAGGGACGGCACAGATACGCAGTATTTT.

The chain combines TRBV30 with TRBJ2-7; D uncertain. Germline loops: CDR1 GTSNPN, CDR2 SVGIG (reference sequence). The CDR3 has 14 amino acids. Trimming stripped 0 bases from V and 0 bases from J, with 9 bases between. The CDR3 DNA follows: TGTGCCTGGAGTGTACCCCCAAGCTCCTACGAGCAGTACTTC. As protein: CAWSVPPSSYEQYF.

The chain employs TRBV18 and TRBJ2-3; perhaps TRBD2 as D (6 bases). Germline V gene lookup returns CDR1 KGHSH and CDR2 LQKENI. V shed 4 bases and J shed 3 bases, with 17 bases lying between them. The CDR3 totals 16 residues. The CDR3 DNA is TGTGCCAGCTCACAGGGAAGCGCGGGGAGGACAGATACGCAGTATTTT. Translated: CASSQGSAGRTDTQYF.

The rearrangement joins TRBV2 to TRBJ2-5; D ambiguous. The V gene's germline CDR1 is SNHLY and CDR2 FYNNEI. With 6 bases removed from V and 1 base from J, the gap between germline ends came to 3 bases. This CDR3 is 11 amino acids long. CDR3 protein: CASRGQETQYF. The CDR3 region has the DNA TGTGCCAGCAGGGGCCAAGAGACCCAGTACTTC.

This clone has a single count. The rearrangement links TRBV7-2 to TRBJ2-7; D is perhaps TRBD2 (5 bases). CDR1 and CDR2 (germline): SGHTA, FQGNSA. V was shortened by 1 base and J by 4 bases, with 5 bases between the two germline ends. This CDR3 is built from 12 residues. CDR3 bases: TGTGCCAGCAGCTTAGGGACTTACGAGCAGTACTTC. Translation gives CASSLGTYEQYF.

The CDR3: CASSGLAGPNTGELFF. CDR3 nucleotides: TGTGCCAGCAGCGGACTAGCGGGGCCGAACACCGGGGAGCTGTTTTTT. J is TRBJ2-2 and V is TRBV11-2; TRBD2 matches at 12 bases. Per germline, CDR1 SGHAT and CDR2 FQNNGV. The length of the CDR3 is 16 residues. J gave up 0 bases and V 5 bases, and 1 base lay outside the gene matches.

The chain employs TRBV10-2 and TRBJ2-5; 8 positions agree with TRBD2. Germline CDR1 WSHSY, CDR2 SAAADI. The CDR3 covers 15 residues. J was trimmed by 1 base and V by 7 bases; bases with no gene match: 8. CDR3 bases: TGCGCCAGCATTAGCGGGGTAGAATCCCAAGAGACCCAGTACTTC. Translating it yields CASISGVESQETQYF.

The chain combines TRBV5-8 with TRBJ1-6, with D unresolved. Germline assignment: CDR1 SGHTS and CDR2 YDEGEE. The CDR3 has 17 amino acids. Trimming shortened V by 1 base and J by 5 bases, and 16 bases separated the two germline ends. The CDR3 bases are TGTGCCAGCAGCTTGACCGTACCCAGTGCGGATAATTCACCCCTCCACTTT. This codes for CASSLTVPSADNSPLHF.

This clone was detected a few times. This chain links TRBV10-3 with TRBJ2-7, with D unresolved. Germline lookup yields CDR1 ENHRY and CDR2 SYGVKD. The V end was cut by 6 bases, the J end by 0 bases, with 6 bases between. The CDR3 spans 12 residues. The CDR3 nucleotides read TGTGCCATCAGCGCTCCCTCCTACGAGCAGTACTTC. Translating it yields CAISAPSYEQYF.

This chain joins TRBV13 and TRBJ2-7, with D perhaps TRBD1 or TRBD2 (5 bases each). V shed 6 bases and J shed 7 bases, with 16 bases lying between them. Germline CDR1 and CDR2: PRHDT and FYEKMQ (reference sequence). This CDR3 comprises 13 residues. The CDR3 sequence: CASSKFGTREQYF. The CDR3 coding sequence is TGTGCCAGCAGTAAGTTTGGGACGAGGGAGCAGTACTTC. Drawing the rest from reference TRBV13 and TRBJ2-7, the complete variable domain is AAGVIQSPRHLIKEKRETATLKCYPIPRHDTVYWYQQGPGQDPQFLISFYEKMQSDKGSIPDRFSAQQFSDYHSELNMSSLELGDSALYFCASSKFGTREQYFGPGTRLTVT.

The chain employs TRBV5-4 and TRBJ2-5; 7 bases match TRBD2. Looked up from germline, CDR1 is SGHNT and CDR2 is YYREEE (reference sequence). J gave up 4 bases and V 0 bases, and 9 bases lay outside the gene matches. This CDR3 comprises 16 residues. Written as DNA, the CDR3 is TGTGCCAGCAGCTTGGCCGGCCGGGAGGTGGGAGAGACCCAGTACTTC. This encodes CASSLAGREVGETQYF.

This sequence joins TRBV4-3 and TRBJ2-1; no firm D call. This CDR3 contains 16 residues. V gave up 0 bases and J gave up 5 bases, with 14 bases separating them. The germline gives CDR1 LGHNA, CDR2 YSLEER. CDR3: CASSQDPRSADNEQFF. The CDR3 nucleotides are TGCGCCAGCAGCCAAGATCCCAGGAGCGCTGACAATGAGCAGTTCTTC.